The 20 T cell receptor beta chains below were found in one sample sequenced in a study of blood T cell repertoires in COVID-19. Generated by immunoSEQ multiplex PCR, the TCRdb table keeps only in-frame clones and is missing some. The sample lists some 100,000 clones; almost 80% were seen once. The sample consisted of peripheral blood. These receptors all stem from a man aged 65 to 79 with active or convalescent COVID-19.

The genes are TRBV3-1 (or the pseudogene TRBV3-2) and TRBJ1-2; 7 bases are shared with TRBD1. The CDR3 is 15 residues long. The germline gives CDR1 LGHDT, CDR2 YNNKEL (reference sequence). The J segment lost 3 bases and the V segment lost 2 bases, leaving 6 bases of the junction unmatched. The CDR3 protein is CASSQNPTGDYGYTF. CDR3 DNA sequence: TGTGCCAGCAGCCAAAATCCCACAGGGGACTATGGCTACACCTTC.

V and J are TRBV4-1 and TRBJ1-4, with D unclear. The CDR3 length is 15 residues. Germline V gene sequence: CDR1 MGHRA, CDR2 YSYEKL. Trimming cost V 0 bases and J 0 bases, with 5 bases left between them. The DNA for the CDR3 is TGCGCCAGCAGCCAAGAGTATGCAACTAATGAAAAACTGTTTTTT. This encodes CASSQEYATNEKLFF.

This sequence joins TRBV4-2 and TRBJ1-6; no clear D gene. The length of the CDR3 is 16 residues. Germline-derived CDR1 and CDR2 are LGHNA and YNFKEQ. Trimming pared 6 bases from V and 8 bases from J, leaving 20 bases between. CDR3 in DNA: TGTGCCAGCAGTCTTTTTGTAAGGAGAACGGATTCACCCCTCCACTTT. Residues: CASSLFVRRTDSPLHF.

The chain combines TRBV3-1 (or the pseudogene TRBV3-2) with TRBJ2-1, with D perhaps matching TRBD2 (6 bases). The CDR3 runs to 13 residues. The germline V gene has CDR1 LGHDT and CDR2 YNNKEL (reference sequence). The CDR3 region is CGRGSGDYNEQFF. CDR3 in DNA: TGTGGGAGGGGTAGCGGAGACTACAATGAGCAGTTCTTC.

The chain combines TRBV15 with TRBJ2-2; no firm D call. Trimming took off 0 bases at V and 6 bases at J, with 17 bases between the two ends. Germline loops: CDR1 LNHNV, CDR2 YYDKDF (reference sequence). There are 17 residues in the CDR3. CDR3 sequence reads: CATSRDPMVGRAGELFF. CDR3 sequence (DNA): TGTGCCACCAGCAGAGACCCAATGGTTGGGCGCGCCGGGGAGCTGTTTTTT.

The rearrangement joins TRBV6-4 to TRBJ1-6; perhaps TRBD1 as D (5 bases). V lost 3 bases and J 7 bases, leaving 7 bases between the germline ends. There are 13 residues in the CDR3. Germline V gives CDR1 MRHNA, CDR2 SNTAGT. CDR3 sequence reads: CASSEQGNSPLHF. The CDR3 nucleotides are TGTGCCAGCAGTGAGCAGGGAAATTCACCCCTCCACTTT.

The chain couples TRBV19 to TRBJ1-5; the D gene is possibly TRBD1 (6 bases). V lost 5 bases and J 4 bases, leaving 9 bases between the germline ends. CDR3 length equals 13 residues. CDR1 is LNHDA and CDR2 is SQIVND in the germline V gene (reference sequence). The CDR3: CASSYRANQPQHF. CDR3 sequence (DNA): TGTGCCAGTAGTTACAGGGCTAATCAGCCCCAGCATTTT.

The rearrangement links TRBV2 to TRBJ1-1, with unresolved D. Trimming left V 5 bases short and J 5 bases short, with 12 bases between. The CDR3 has 13 residues. Germline V gene lookup returns CDR1 SNHLY and CDR2 FYNNEI. CDR3 nucleotide sequence: TGTGCCAGCAGTCGAAATCTGAGGACTGAAGCTTTCTTT. It codes for CASSRNLRTEAFF.

This chain links TRBV7-9 with TRBJ1-3, with 7 bases fitting TRBD1. Germline V CDR1 and CDR2: SEHNR, FQNEAQ (reference sequence). J lost 11 bases, V lost 1 base, and 8 bases had no gene match. CDR3 size: 14 residues. The CDR3 nucleotides are TGTGCCAGCAGCTTAGGGGACAGTAATAATCCCATATATTTT. It codes for CASSLGDSNNPIYF.

This chain joins TRBV7-8 and TRBJ2-5; 10 bases align to TRBD2. V shed 5 bases and J 5 bases; nucleotides not matched to a gene: 14. Germline lookup yields CDR1 SGHVS and CDR2 FQNEAQ. The CDR3 is made up of 17 amino acids. CDR3 nucleotides: TGTGCCAGCAGCCGAGGGGCGAGCGGGAGGGCCGGGGAGACCCAGTACTTC. Amino acid sequence: CASSRGASGRAGETQYF.

This chain connects TRBV7-2 to TRBJ1-3; D perhaps matches TRBD1 (6 bases). CDR1 and CDR2 from the germline V gene are SGHTA and FQGNSA. CDR3 length: 15 residues. V was trimmed by 4 bases and J by 7 bases, leaving 17 bases between them. In DNA, the CDR3 is TGTGCCAGCAGCTCCCGAGGGGGGGCACCGAACACCATATATTTT. This gives the protein CASSSRGGAPNTIYF.

This clone was seen once. This sequence joins TRBV9 and TRBJ2-3; the D is unclear. CDR1 and CDR2 from the germline V gene are SGDLS and YYNGEE. The CDR3 is 14 amino acids. V was pared by 3 bases and J by 1 base, with 9 bases between. In nucleotides, the CDR3 is TGTGCCAGCAGCGGGTGGCAGGGCACAGATACGCAGTATTTT. It encodes CASSGWQGTDTQYF.

The rearrangement uses TRBV6-2 or TRBV6-3 and TRBJ1-2; tentative D call: TRBD1 (5 bases). The CDR3 spans 17 residues. The germline gives CDR1 MNHEY, CDR2 SVGEGT. Deletions cut 0 bases from V and 7 bases from J, with 21 bases between. The CDR3 nucleotides read TGTGCCAGCAGTTACTCGAATCCCTCCTGGGATCAGGGTGGCTACACCTTC. Its translation: CASSYSNPSWDQGGYTF.

The V and J genes are TRBV9 and TRBJ2-1, with 8 positions matching TRBD1. Germline CDR1 is SGDLS and CDR2 is YYNGEE. The CDR3 has 15 amino acids. V shed 3 bases, J shed 4 bases, and the junction held 6 bases outside the gene matches. The CDR3 DNA sequence: TGTGCCAGCAGCGCCCGGGACAGGACTTACAATGAGCAGTTCTTC. This encodes CASSARDRTYNEQFF.

The rearrangement joins TRBV6-2 or TRBV6-3 to TRBJ2-7; tentatively, D is TRBD1 (6 bases). Germline assignment: CDR1 MNHEY and CDR2 SVGEGT. The CDR3 has 15 amino acids. V lost 6 bases to trimming and J lost 7 bases, with 22 bases between them. Written as DNA, the CDR3 is TGTGCCAGCAGCCTGACAGGCACTTTGGGATTAGAGCAGTACTTC. Residues: CASSLTGTLGLEQYF.

J is TRBJ1-1 and V is TRBV2, with D perhaps TRBD1 (5 bases). Deletions cut 1 base from V and 4 bases from J, with 13 bases between. CDR3 length equals 15 residues. Germline CDR1 SNHLY, CDR2 FYNNEI. CDR3 protein: CASSEEPRGGTEAFF. CDR3 nucleotide sequence: TGTGCCAGCAGTGAAGAGCCCCGGGGGGGCACTGAAGCTTTCTTT.

This clone has only one observation. This chain joins TRBV6-5 and TRBJ2-2; 7 bases match TRBD2. CDR1 and CDR2 from the germline V gene are MNHEY and SVGAGI. The CDR3 spans 15 residues. J lost 1 base, V lost 2 bases, and 1 base had no gene match. The CDR3 nucleotides are TGTGCCAGCAGTTACACGGGGGGGAACACCGGGGAGCTGTTTTTT. Translation gives CASSYTGGNTGELFF.

The chain uses TRBV18 and TRBJ1-1, with TRBD1 as a possible D gene (6 bases). Germline CDR1 KGHSH, CDR2 LQKENI. The CDR3 spans 15 residues. Trimming took 2 bases from V and 6 from J, leaving 16 bases between them. The CDR3 bases are TGTGCCAGCTCACCAGAGACCAGGGGTCGGGCTGAAGCTTTCTTT. Residues: CASSPETRGRAEAFF.

The chain links TRBV28 to TRBJ2-1, with 11 bases lining up with TRBD2. The CDR3 loop spans 15 amino acids. The V gene end was trimmed by 5 bases and the J gene end by 5 bases; junction bases not matched to a gene: 5. Germline CDR1 is MDHEN and CDR2 is SYDVKM. CDR3 in amino acids: CASSIRLAGNNEQFF. The CDR3, as DNA: TGTGCCAGCAGTATCCGACTAGCGGGAAACAATGAGCAGTTCTTC. The full variable domain, with the rest looked up from reference TRBV28 and TRBJ2-1, is DVKVTQSSRYLVKRTGEKVFLECVQDMDHENMFWYRQDPGLGLRLIYFSYDVKMKEKGDIPEGYSVSREKKERFSLILESASTNQTSMYLCASSIRLAGNNEQFFGPGTRLTVL.

J is TRBJ1-6 and V is TRBV6-5; possible D gene TRBD1, 5 bases. CDR1 and CDR2 (germline): MNHEY, SVGAGI. CDR3 length: 15 amino acids. With 4 bases removed from V and 6 bases from J, the gap between germline ends came to 13 bases. CDR3 DNA sequence: TGTGCCAGCAGTTCCGGGACTCGGATTAATTCACCCCTCCACTTT. This encodes CASSSGTRINSPLHF.